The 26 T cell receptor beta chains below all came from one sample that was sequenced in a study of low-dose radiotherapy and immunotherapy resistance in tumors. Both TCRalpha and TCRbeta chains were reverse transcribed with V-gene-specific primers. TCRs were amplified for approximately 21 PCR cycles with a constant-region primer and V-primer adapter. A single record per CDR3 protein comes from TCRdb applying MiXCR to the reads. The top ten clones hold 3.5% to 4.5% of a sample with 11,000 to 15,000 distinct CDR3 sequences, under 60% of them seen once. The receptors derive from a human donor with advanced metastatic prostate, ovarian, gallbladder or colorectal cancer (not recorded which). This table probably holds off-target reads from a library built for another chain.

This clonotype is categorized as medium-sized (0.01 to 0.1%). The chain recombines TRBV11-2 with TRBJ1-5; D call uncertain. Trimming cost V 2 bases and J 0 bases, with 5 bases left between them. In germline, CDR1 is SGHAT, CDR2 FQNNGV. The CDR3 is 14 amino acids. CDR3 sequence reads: CASSLSDSNQPQHF. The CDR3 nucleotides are TGTGCCAGCAGCTTAAGCGATAGCAATCAGCCCCAGCATTTT.

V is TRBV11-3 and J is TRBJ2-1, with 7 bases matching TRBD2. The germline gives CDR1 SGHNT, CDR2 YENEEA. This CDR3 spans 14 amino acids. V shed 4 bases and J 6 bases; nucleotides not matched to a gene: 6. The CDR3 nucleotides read TGTGCCAGCAGCTCTAGCGGCCTCCTCAATGAGCAGTTCTTC. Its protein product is CASSSSGLLNEQFF. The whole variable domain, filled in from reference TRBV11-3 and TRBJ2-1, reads EAGVVQSPRYKIIEKKQPVAFWCNPISGHNTLYWYLQNLGQGPELLIRYENEEAVDDSQLPKDRFSAERLKGVDSTLKIQPAELGDSAVYLCASSSSGLLNEQFFGPGTRLTVL.

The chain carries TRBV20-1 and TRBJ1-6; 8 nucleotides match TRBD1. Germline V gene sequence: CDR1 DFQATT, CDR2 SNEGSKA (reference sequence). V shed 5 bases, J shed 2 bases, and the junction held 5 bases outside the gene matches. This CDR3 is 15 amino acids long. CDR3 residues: CSAVQGDAYNSPLHF. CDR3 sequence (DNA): TGCAGTGCTGTACAGGGGGACGCCTATAATTCACCCCTCCACTTT.

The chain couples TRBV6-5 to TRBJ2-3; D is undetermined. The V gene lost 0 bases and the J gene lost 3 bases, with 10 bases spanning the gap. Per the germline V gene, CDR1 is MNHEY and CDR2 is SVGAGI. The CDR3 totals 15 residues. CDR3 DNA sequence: TGTGCCAGCAGTTACTCGCAAAAGAGAACAGATACGCAGTATTTT. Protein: CASSYSQKRTDTQYF.

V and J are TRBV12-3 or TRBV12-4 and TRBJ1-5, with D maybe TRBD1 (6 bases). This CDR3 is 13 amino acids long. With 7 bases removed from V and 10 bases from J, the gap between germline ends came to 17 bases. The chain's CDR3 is CASITGKATPQHF. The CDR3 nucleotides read TGTGCCAGCATCACAGGGAAGGCGACACCCCAGCATTTT.

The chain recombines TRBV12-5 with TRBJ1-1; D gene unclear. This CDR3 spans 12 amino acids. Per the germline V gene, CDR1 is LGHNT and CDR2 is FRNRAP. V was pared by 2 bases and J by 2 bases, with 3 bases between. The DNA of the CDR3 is TGTGCTAGTGGTTTGAAAAACACTGAAGCTTTCTTT. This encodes CASGLKNTEAFF.

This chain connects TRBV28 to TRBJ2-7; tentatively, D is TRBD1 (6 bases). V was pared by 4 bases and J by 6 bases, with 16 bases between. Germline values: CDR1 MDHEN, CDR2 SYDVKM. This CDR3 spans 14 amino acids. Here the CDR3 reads CASSYTGPASEQYF. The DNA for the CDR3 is TGTGCCAGCAGTTATACAGGGCCGGCGAGCGAGCAGTACTTC.

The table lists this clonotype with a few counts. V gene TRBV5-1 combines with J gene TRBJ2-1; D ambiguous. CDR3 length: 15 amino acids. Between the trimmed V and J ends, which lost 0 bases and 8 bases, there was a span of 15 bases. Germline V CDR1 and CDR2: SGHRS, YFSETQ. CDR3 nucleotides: TGCGCCAGCAGCTTGGGCTTCGGAGCTCCAGATGAGCAGTTCTTC. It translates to CASSLGFGAPDEQFF.

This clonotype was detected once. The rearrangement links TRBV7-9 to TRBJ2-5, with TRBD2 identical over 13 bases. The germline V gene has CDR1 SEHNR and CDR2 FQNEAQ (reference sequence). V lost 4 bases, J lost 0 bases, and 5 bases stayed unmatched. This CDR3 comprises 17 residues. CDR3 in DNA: TGTGCCAGCAGCTCCGGACTAGCGGGAGCGTACCAAGAGACCCAGTACTTC. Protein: CASSSGLAGAYQETQYF.

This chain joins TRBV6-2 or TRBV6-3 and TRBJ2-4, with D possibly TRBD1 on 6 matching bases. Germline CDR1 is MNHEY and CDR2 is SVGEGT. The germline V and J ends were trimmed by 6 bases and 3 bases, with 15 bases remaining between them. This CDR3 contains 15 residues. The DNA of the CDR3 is TGTGCCAGCAGATTGGACAGAAATGGCAAAAACATTCAGTACTTC. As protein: CASRLDRNGKNIQYF.

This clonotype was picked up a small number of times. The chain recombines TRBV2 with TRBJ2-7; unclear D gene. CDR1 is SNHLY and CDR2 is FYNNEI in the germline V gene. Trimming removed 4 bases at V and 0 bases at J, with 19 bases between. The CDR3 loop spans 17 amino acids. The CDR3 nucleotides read TGTGCCAGCAGTGTCATTCCCAGGAAATCCCACTCCTACGAGCAGTACTTC. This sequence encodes CASSVIPRKSHSYEQYF.

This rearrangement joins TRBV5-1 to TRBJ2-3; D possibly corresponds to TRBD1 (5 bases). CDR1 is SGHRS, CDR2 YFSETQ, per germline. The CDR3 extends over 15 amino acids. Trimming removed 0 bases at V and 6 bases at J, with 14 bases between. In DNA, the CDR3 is TGCGCCAGCAGCTTGGCCCGACATGGGGCGGATACGCAGTATTTT. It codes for CASSLARHGADTQYF. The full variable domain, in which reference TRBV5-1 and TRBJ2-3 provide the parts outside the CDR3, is KAGVTQTPRYLIKTRGQQVTLSCSPISGHRSVSWYQQTPGQGLQFLFEYFSETQRNKGNFPGRFSGRQFSNSRSEMNVSTLELGDSALYLCASSLARHGADTQYFGPGTRLTVL.

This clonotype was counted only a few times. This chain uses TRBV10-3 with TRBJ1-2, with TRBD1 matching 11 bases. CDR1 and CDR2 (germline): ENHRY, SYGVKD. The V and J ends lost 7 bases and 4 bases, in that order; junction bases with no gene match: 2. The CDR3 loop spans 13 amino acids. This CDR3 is CAINGQGAYGYTF. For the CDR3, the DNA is TGTGCCATCAACGGACAGGGGGCCTATGGCTACACCTTC.

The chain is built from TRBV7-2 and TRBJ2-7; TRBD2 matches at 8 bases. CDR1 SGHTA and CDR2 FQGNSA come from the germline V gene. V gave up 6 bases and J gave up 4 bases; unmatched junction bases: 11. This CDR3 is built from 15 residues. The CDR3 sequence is CASRLGSGKAYEQYF. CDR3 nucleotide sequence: TGTGCCAGCAGGTTGGGTAGCGGGAAGGCGTACGAGCAGTACTTC.

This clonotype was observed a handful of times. The chain's CDR3 is CSAAILAGSTDTQYF. CDR3 coding DNA: TGCAGTGCTGCGATCTTGGCGGGGTCAACAGATACGCAGTATTTT. The chain combines TRBV20-1 with TRBJ2-3, with TRBD2 as a possible D gene (6 bases). Germline V gives CDR1 DFQATT, CDR2 SNEGSKA (reference sequence). V gave up 5 bases and J gave up 3 bases, with 18 bases separating them. The CDR3 contains 15 residues.

In DNA form, the CDR3 reads TGTGCCAGCAGTTATGGTTCCTACGAGCAGTACTTC. Translation: CASSYGSYEQYF. This chain uses TRBV12-3 or TRBV12-4 with TRBJ2-7; D unresolved. The V end lost 4 bases, the J end lost 1 base, and 5 bases lay between the germline ends. The CDR3 is made up of 12 amino acids.

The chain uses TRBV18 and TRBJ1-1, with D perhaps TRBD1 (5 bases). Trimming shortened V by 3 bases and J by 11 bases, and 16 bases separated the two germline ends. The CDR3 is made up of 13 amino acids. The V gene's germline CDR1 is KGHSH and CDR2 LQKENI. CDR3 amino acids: CASSPPTPPGAFF. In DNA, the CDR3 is TGTGCCAGCTCACCCCCGACCCCCCCAGGGGCTTTCTTT.

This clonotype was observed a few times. The CDR3 loop is CASSSQGQGAEDTEAFF. CDR3 sequence (DNA): TGCGCCAGCAGCTCGCAGGGACAGGGGGCGGAGGACACTGAAGCTTTCTTT. The chain links TRBV5-1 to TRBJ1-1, with 12 bases matching TRBD1. There are 17 residues in the CDR3. With 3 bases clipped from V and 3 bases from J, the junction kept 9 bases outside the gene matches. The germline CDR1 and CDR2 sequences are SGHRS and YFSETQ.

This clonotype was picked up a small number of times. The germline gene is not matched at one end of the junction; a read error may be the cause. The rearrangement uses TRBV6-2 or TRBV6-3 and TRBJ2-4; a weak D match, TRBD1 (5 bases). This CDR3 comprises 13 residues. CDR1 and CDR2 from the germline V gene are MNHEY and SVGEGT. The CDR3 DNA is TGTGCCAGCAGTTACTCGATTTCGACAGCCGTAGACTTC. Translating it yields CASSYSISTAVDF.

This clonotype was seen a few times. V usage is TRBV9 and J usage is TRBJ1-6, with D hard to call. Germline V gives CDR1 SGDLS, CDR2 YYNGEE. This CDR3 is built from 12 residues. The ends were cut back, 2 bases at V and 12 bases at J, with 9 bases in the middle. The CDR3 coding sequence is TGTGCCAGCAGCGTGGTGGAAGGACCCCTCCACTTT. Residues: CASSVVEGPLHF.

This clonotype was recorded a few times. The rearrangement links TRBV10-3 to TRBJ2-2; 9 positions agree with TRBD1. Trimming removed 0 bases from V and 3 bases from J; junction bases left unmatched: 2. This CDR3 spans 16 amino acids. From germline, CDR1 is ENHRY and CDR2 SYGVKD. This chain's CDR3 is CAISESTGGYTGELFF. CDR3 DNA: TGTGCCATCAGTGAGTCTACAGGGGGCTACACCGGGGAGCTGTTTTTT.

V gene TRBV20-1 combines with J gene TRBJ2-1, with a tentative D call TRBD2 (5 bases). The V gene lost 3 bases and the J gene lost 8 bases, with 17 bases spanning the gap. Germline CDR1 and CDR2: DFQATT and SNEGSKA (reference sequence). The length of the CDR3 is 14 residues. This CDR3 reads CSASLGSGRDEQFF. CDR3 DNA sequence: TGCAGTGCTAGCCTCGGCAGCGGCCGGGATGAGCAGTTCTTC.

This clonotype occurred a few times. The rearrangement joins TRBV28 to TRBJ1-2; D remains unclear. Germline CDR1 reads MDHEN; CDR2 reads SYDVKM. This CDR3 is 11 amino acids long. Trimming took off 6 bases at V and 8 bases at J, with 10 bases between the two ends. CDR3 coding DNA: TGTGCCAGCAGCCCTCGCTCCGGCTACACCTTC. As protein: CASSPRSGYTF.

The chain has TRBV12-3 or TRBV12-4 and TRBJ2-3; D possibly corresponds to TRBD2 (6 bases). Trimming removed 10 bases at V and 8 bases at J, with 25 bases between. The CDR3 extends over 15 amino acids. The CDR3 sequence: CATSDLGGVYGTQYF. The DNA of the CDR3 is TGTGCCACTTCCGACCTGGGCGGGGTATATGGTACGCAGTATTTT.

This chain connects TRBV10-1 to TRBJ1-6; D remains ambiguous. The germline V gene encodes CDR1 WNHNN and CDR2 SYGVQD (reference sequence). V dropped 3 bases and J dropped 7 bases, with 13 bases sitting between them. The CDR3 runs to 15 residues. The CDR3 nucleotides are TGCGCCAGCAGTGACCCTTGGACGGGGAATTCACCCCTCCACTTT. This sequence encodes CASSDPWTGNSPLHF.

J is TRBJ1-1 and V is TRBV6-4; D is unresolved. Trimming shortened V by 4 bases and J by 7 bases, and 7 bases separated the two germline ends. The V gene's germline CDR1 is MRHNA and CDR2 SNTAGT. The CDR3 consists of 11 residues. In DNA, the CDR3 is TGTGCCAGCAGTGTCGGGTGTGAAGCTTTCTTT. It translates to CASSVGCEAFF.